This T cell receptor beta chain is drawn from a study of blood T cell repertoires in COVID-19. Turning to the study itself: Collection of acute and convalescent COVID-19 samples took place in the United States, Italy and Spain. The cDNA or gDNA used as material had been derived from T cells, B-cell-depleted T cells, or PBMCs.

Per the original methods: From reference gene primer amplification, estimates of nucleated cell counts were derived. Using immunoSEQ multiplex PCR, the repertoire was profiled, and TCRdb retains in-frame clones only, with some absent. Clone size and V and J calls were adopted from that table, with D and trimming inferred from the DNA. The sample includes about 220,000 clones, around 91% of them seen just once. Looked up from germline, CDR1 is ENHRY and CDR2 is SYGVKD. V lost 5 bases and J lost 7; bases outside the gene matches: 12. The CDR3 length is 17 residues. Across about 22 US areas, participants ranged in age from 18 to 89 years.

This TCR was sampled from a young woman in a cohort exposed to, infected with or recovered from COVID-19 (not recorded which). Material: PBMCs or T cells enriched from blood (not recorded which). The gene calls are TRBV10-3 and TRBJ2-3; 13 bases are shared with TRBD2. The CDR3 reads CAISYRFGTSGKNTQYF. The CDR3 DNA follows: TGTGCCATCAGTTACAGATTCGGGACTAGCGGGAAAAATACGCAGTATTTT.